This T cell receptor (beta chain) comes out of a study of blood T cell repertoires in COVID-19. Study-level background: The study drew acute and convalescent COVID-19 samples from the United States, Italy and Spain. T cells, B-cell-depleted T cells, or PBMCs provided the cDNA or gDNA that served as material.

Trimming took off 3 bases at V and 5 bases at J, with 7 bases between the two ends. This CDR3 has 13 residues. Original processing methods: Amplified reference gene primers provided the basis for estimating nucleated cell counts. Libraries were prepared by immunoSEQ multiplex PCR; TCRdb keeps only in-frame clonotypes and omits some of them. Clonal size and the V and J genes are those of that table, whereas D and trimming came from the DNA. This repertoire shows about 220,000 clones, approximately 85% found once; its top ten account for 4.7%. Material for sequencing was peripheral blood. V and J are TRBV12-3 or TRBV12-4 and TRBJ2-2, with D possibly being TRBD2 (5 bases). This TCR came from a woman in her 70s with acute or convalescent COVID-19. CDR3: CASSFRETGELFF. CDR3 bases: TGTGCCAGCAGTTTTCGGGAAACCGGGGAGCTGTTTTTT.